This is a list of T cell receptor beta chains from one sample in a study of blood T cell repertoires in COVID-19. The table came from immunoSEQ multiplex PCR; TCRdb's copy has only in-frame clones and leaves some out. The sample yields fewer than 400,000 clones, under 90% seen once. The material sequenced was PBMCs or T cells enriched from blood (not recorded which). These receptors all stem from a man younger than 40 who had recovered from COVID-19. CDR3s include the opening cysteine and the closing phenylalanine or tryptophan. A D gene is named only where the DNA matches it firmly. Clone size is not always given. Where it is, it says once, few, many or a class for expanded clones.

j_gene | v_gene | d_gene | abundance | CDR3nt | CDR3aa
TRBJ2-3 | TRBV7-8 | TRBD2 | . | TGTGCCACTCGTCTAGCGGGAGGCACAGATACGCAGTATTTT | CATRLAGGTDTQYF
TRBJ1-1 | TRBV11-2 | TRBD1 | . | TGTGCCAGCAGCTTAGCCAGGGGGCTCACTGAAGCTTTCTTT | CASSLARGLTEAFF
TRBJ2-1 | TRBV6-5 | . | . | TGTGCCAGCAGCTTTGGGCAGTTTTCCTACAATGAGCAGTTCTTC | CASSFGQFSYNEQFF
TRBJ2-7 | TRBV5-1 | TRBD1 | . | TGCGCCAGCAGCTTGGTATCGGGACAGCTCTCCTACGAGCAGTACTTC | CASSLVSGQLSYEQYF
TRBJ1-1 | TRBV7-9 | . | . | TGTGCCAGCAGCTTAGGAGCGGGGGTGGACACTGAAGCTTTCTTT | CASSLGAGVDTEAFF
TRBJ1-1 | TRBV24-1 | TRBD1 | . | TGTGCCACCACCGACTCGACAGGGTTGGGGACTGAAGCTTTCTTT | CATTDSTGLGTEAFF
TRBJ1-4 | TRBV2 | . | . | TGTGCCAGCAGTGAGAAGGACAGTCCTAATGAAAAACTGTTTTTT | CASSEKDSPNEKLFF
TRBJ1-5 | TRBV2 | TRBD1 | . | TGTGCCAGCAGTGACAGGGGGACATATAGCAATCAGCCCCAGCATTTT | CASSDRGTYSNQPQHF
TRBJ1-1 | TRBV11-2 | . | . | TGTGCCAGCAGCTCGTTCCCTGGACAGAACACTGAAGCTTTCTTT | CASSSFPGQNTEAFF
TRBJ1-3 | TRBV10-3 | . | . | TGTGCCATCGGAGAGACCAGCGGACGATCTGGAAACACCATATATTTT | CAIGETSGRSGNTIYF
TRBJ2-7 | TRBV14 | TRBD2 | . | TGTGCCAGCAGCCAAGAGGGGTTTAGCGGGCCCTACGAGCAGTACTTC | CASSQEGFSGPYEQYF
TRBJ1-5 | TRBV24-1 | TRBD1 | . | TGTGCCACCAGCGGACGACAGGGCGCTGGTCAGCCCCAGCATTTT | CATSGRQGAGQPQHF
TRBJ1-1 | TRBV12-3/TRBV12-4 | . | . | TGTGCCAGCAGTCCACAGGGTATTGAAGCTTTCTTT | CASSPQGIEAFF
TRBJ1-5 | TRBV24-1 | . | . | TGTGCCACCAGTCCCAGCGTTTTCAATCAGCCCCAGCATTTT | CATSPSVFNQPQHF
TRBJ2-3 | TRBV13 | TRBD2 | . | TGTGCCAGCAGTTCCCTAGCGGGGGGGAATGGTTTTACAGATACGCAGTATTTT | CASSSLAGGNGFTDTQYF
TRBJ1-2 | TRBV29-1 | . | few | TGCAGCGCCGCGAAGGGGGTCGACTATGGCTACACCTTC | CSAAKGVDYGYTF
TRBJ1-5 | TRBV6-5 | . | . | TGTGCCAGCAGTTTAGTGGAGAATCAGCCCCAGCATTTT | CASSLVENQPQHF
TRBJ2-1 | TRBV5-1 | TRBD2 | . | TGCGCCAGCAGCTCACTAGCGGGAGGGGCCAATGAGCAGTTCTTC | CASSSLAGGANEQFF
TRBJ1-4 | TRBV15 | . | . | TGTGCCACCAGTAGAGGGGCGAATGAAAAACTGTTTTTT | CATSRGANEKLFF
TRBJ1-6 | TRBV24-1 | . | . | TGTGCCACCAGTGATGGCTATTCACCCCTCCACTTT | CATSDGYSPLHF
TRBJ1-2 | TRBV25-1 | . | . | TGTGCCAGCAGTTCAGGGAACTATGGCTACACCTTC | CASSSGNYGYTF
TRBJ2-7 | TRBV5-1 | TRBD1 | . | TGCGCCAGCAGCTCCCGGGACAGGGGTTCCTACGAGCAGTACTTC | CASSSRDRGSYEQYF
TRBJ2-5 | TRBV20-1 | . | . | TGCAGTGCTAGTCTCCAAGAGACCCAGTACTTC | CSASLQETQYF
TRBJ1-2 | TRBV7-2 | TRBD1 | . | TGTGCCAGCAGCTTGCGGCAGGGGGTTCTCTATGGCTACACCTTC | CASSLRQGVLYGYTF
TRBJ1-1 | TRBV28 | . | once | TGTGCCAGCAGCCCGCTAATCACTGAAGCTTTCTTT | CASSPLITEAFF